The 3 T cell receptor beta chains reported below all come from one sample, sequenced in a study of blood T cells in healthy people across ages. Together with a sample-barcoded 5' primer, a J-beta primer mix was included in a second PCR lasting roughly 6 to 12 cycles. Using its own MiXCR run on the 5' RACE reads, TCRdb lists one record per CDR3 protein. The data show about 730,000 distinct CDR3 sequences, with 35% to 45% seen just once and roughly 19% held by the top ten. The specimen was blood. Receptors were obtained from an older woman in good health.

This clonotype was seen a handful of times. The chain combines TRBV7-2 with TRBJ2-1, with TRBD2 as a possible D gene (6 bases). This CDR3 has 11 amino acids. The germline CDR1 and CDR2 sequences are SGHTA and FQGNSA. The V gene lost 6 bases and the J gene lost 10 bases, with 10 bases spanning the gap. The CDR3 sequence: CASSPGAEQFF. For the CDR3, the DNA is TGTGCCAGCAGTCCGGGAGCGGAGCAGTTCTTC.

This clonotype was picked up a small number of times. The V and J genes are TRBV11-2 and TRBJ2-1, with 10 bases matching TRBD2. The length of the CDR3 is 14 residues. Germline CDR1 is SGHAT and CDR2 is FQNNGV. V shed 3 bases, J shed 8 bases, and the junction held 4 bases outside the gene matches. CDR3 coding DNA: TGTGCCAGCAGCTTTAGCGGGGGGTCCGATGAGCAGTTCTTC. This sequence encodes CASSFSGGSDEQFF. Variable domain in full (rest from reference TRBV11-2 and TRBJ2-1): EAGVAQSPRYKIIEKRQSVAFWCNPISGHATLYWYQQILGQGPKLLIQFQNNGVVDDSQLPKDRFSAERLKGVDSTLKIQPAKLEDSAVYLCASSFSGGSDEQFFGPGTRLTVL.

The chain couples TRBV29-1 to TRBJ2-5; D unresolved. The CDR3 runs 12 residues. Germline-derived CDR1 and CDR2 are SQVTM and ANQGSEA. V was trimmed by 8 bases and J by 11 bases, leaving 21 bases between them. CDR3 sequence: CSFRASSYGQYF. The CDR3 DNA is TGCAGCTTCCGTGCGAGCTCCTACGGGCAGTACTTC.